The entry below describes one T cell receptor beta chain. This clone was detected only once. Its target antigen remains unknown. Nothing much larger sits one base from this clone, and base qualities are not available. The data were taken from a study of cytomegalovirus exposure and HLA in healthy donors (dated by TCRdb to about 2017). General notes on the study: In an earlier analysis of some 610 of the donors, 250 to 350 Gb of sequence data and 90 million to 120 million unique TCR beta sequences from roughly 190 million T cells were reported. An early release that covered around 590 HLA-typed donors contained approximately 300 gigabases of sequencing data and tens of millions of unique TCR sequences. Of the roughly 400 genotyped donors, approximately 83% fell in the genetic ancestry cluster associated with self-reported Caucasian donors. The aim of the study was to test whether cataloging public T cell receptors could identify signatures of past pathogen exposure. The T cell repertoires of about 700 subjects were profiled by immunosequencing and related to cytomegalovirus serostatus. Along with the approximately 650-subject first cohort, a separate validation cohort of over a hundred different subjects was used. To predict cytomegalovirus infection status, the study combined high-throughput TCR immunosequencing, statistical association of individual TCRs with disease status, and machine learning. A later analysis re-examined previously published TCR beta repertoires from 610 or so donors and added high-resolution HLA genotyping to investigate patterns of TCR occurrence. Rather than using new phenotypic data, the later analysis identified candidate immune exposures from TCR beta sequences and from how often those sequences occurred across donors. To decide whether each TCR beta V gene segment behaved as functional or pseudogenic, an earlier analysis of several hundred of the donors relied on high-throughput TCR beta sequencing. Alongside the repertoire data, information on donor age, sex, ethnicity and CMV serostatus was compiled. Genome-wide SNP genotypes for about 55% of the 666 donors were used in a later genetic analysis, which treated that subset as a discovery cohort. All discovery cohort repertoires had been generated on a single sequencing platform. Class I and class II HLA loci were covered by the typing at four-digit resolution. The number of donors typed differed by locus, with about 629-630 for A, B, C, DRB1 and DQB1, around 500 for DQA1, some 570 for DPA1, and around 430 for DPB1. Four or five DR-DQ haplotypes were treated as single units for association and clustering because of strong linkage in the cohort. On average, around 240,000 unique TCR beta nucleotide sequences were sequenced per donor among about 400 genotyped donors of the cohort, with roughly 18% of those sequences being non-productive. Paper-wide results and their limitations: An earlier analysis of approximately 540 of the donors showed that most TCR beta V segments appeared in productive rearrangements either about 87% or about 30% of the time, which broadly matched IMGT annotations. In a later analysis, HLA-associated TCR beta chains were found to be more clonally expanded and to have lower generation probabilities than equally common non-associated chains. A later analysis found that TCR association rates varied across HLA loci, with DRB1 alleles showing the most associated TCRs and HLA-C alleles the fewest. The authors suggested that the approach could potentially be extended to other disease states and immunological phenotypes. Strong co-occurrence of HLA alleles, especially DR and DQ, made assigning TCR associations to individual alleles difficult. A further reported finding was that TCR beta sequences accurately predicted the HLA-A and HLA-B alleles for most subjects in the first cohort. The classifier was reported to diagnose cytomegalovirus status with high specificity and sensitivity in both the original and validation cohorts. Sequencing depth was assumed to be roughly uniform across donors in the presence/absence analyses, though that assumption may not hold. Because some donors lacked HLA typing at each locus, the association tests relied only on the typed subset. A group of highly shared sequence variants was considered likely to be a technical artifact of the sequencing pipeline. Several of the top co-occurrence clusters appeared to be linked to parvovirus B19, influenza, CMV and Epstein-Barr virus, according to a later analysis. In vitro tests confirmed that a few of the cytomegalovirus-associated TCR beta chains recognize cytomegalovirus antigens. Only TCR beta chains were sequenced in this cohort, and the absence of alpha or paired-chain data limited detectable features. The earlier analysis of approximately 590 of the donors excluded some 15 rarely observed V segments, including chromosome 9 orphons, because counts were too low. Because the 87-base-pair reads could not distinguish some IMGT-functional V segments, including TRBV6-2 and TRBV6-3, those segments were excluded. The study gave a list of 150 to 200 TCR beta chains associated with cytomegalovirus. Most CMV-associated TCR beta chains appeared to be HLA-restricted in a later analysis, and the HLA associations seemed to be driven largely by CMV exposure. In a later analysis, 16,951 TCR beta sequences were associated with specific HLA alleles at a false discovery rate of 0.05. Correlated functional status among segregating V segments might reflect linkage disequilibrium, but an unknown experimental factor could not be ruled out. While some public TCRs were present in many individuals, most TCR sequences turned up only very rarely across donors. V-gene and J-gene trimming of TCR beta chains was associated with a missense DCLRE1C variant in a later genetic analysis, and the association was replicated in an independent cohort. A later genetic analysis reported fewer N-insertions in productive TCRs among donors in an Asian-associated ancestry cluster than the approximately 700-donor mean. For the cohort, immune exposure information was limited to CMV serostatus.

Measured from the cysteine to the phenylalanine, the CDR3 is 15 residues long. Only the CDR3 portion is preserved as DNA: 45 bases, with reading frame beginning at the first base. The junction carries 14 bases between V and J, which are trimmed by 2 bases and 5 bases respectively. The CDR1 and CDR2 encoded by the germline V gene are SGHTA and FQGTGA. The cohort comprised several hundred healthy bone marrow donors. At the time of sampling, all cohort members were nominally healthy, though unrecorded immune exposures were likely present. CMV serostatus was positive for 289 and negative for about 50% of the roughly 700 cohort members, and was not recorded for this donor. Each donor provided a peripheral blood sample, and peripheral blood mononuclear cells were used for TCR beta sequencing. Genomic DNA extraction from the blood cell samples was performed with the Qiagen DNeasy Blood Extraction Kit. The library relied on the immunoSEQ multiplex PCR assay. The multiplex PCR relied on a mix of 60 forward primers for TCR Vbeta segments and 13 reverse primers for TCR Jbeta segments. The CDR3 region of rearranged TCR beta genes was amplified from genomic DNA by a multiplex PCR assay. The amplified TCR beta libraries were sequenced on the Illumina HiSeq System as 87-base-pair reads. On the study's bioinformatics: A later analysis tallied about 77 million unique TCR beta chains across the 666 repertoires, and around 10 million of those chains were shared by two or more donors. Raw reads were error-corrected and collapsed into unique sequences with a nearest-neighbor algorithm that merged closely related sequences to remove PCR and sequencing errors. To assign V, D and J gene segments, CDR3 sequences were aligned to IMGT reference sequences. For a sequence to be retained, a match of at least six nucleotides to both a V gene segment and a J gene segment was required. A rearrangement was called productive if the CDR3 had no stop codons and remained in frame with V and J, and every other rearrangement was called non-productive. CDR3 was defined according to IMGT convention as the region running from the second conserved V-encoded cysteine to the conserved J-encoded phenylalanine. In an earlier analysis of approximately 500 of the donors, sequences lacking an unambiguous match to a single V gene segment were excluded. An earlier analysis of several hundred of the donors classified V segments as functional when productive rearrangements were above 56.7% and as segregating when the standard deviation between donors was above 5%. A statistical classification framework was built to diagnose cytomegalovirus status from the catalog of TCR beta chain sequences. In a later analysis, TCR nucleotide sequences were compared against IMGT/GENE-DB human TR gene sequences so that V and J genes could be assigned. Using the TCRdist pipeline, a later analysis assigned CDR3 sequences along with most-parsimonious VDJ recombination scenarios. In a later analysis, every TCR beta chain was defined by the combination of its CDR3 amino acid sequence and its V-gene family, and reads without a unique V-gene family were dropped. To address suspected cross-contamination and a sequencing artifact, a later analysis removed around 590 highly shared, low-generation-probability nucleotide sequences. In a later analysis, a clonal expansion index for each public chain was calculated from normalized within-repertoire ranks of inferred template counts. In a later analysis, generation probabilities were computed using a VDJ recombination model fitted to out-of-frame rearrangements, and the results were checked against IGoR. In a later analysis, hypergeometric tests were used to score TCR-TCR, TCR-HLA and TCR-CMV co-occurrence, with a repertoire-size bias correction applied to TCR pairs. False discovery rates were estimated in a later analysis by permuting HLA or CMV assignments 20 times. A later analysis grouped co-occurring TCRs with DBSCAN, adding TCRdist sequence similarity when clustering within HLA-allele-positive subsets. Repertoires with fewer than 30,000 or more than 120,000 public chains were left out of co-occurrence clustering, as were several repertoires with anomalous nucleotide sharing. Not all clones reach the TCRdb copy of this immuneACCESS table, which keeps in-frame sequences only. Checked studies attribute under half of the gap to unresolved V genes and leave the rest unexplained. The V and J calls and clone size come from that table; D and trimming were worked out from the DNA. The sample yields more than 80,000 clones; under 75% were counted once. The ten largest clones take up about 2.5% of the sample.

The sequencing sample was made of PBMCs. The clonotype was recovered from a human donor in good health. Recombination joined TRBV7-3 with TRBJ2-3; matching of 6 bases hints at TRBD2 as the D gene. The DNA sequence is TGTGCCAGCAGCTTATCTGGCGGGGCGGGAGATACGCAGTATTTT. Its translation is CASSLSGGAGDTQYF.